This TCR beta chain was observed in a study of T cell responses to AZD1222 COVID-19 vaccine. Only in-frame clones appear in the TCRdb table, and some are missing; sequencing was by immunoSEQ multiplex PCR. The repertoire consists of fewer than 150,000 clones, with more than 70% occurring once and the leading ten covering approximately 2.8%. The table lists this clone with a few counts. The sequencing here drew on peripheral blood, taken 28 days after the second AZD1222 dose. This clonotype was obtained from an adult who received the AZD1222 COVID-19 vaccine.

The CDR3 protein is CASSFDGLDYSYEQYF. The DNA for the CDR3 is TGTGCCAGCAGCTTTGACGGGCTGGACTACTCCTACGAGCAGTACTTC. The V call is TRBV7-8, the J call TRBJ2-7; D is possibly TRBD2 (6 bases). Looked up from germline, CDR1 is SGHVS and CDR2 is FQNEAQ. This CDR3 is built from 16 residues. V lost 3 bases and J lost 0, with 15 bases in between.